Sequencing of this T cell receptor (beta chain) was carried out in a study of Ad26.COV2.S vaccination and SARS-CoV-2 variants. Study-wide results and limits: Considerable breadth of spike-specific CD8+ and CD4+ T cell responses has reportedly been documented following vaccination.

About this clone itself: Its antigen is undetermined.

The method was immunoSEQ multiplex PCR; TCRdb's version includes in-frame clones alone and lacks a portion of them. The sample contains 75,000 to 100,000 clones, more than 65% of which appear only once. The V end was cut by 6 bases, the J end by 0 bases, with 17 bases between. CDR1 is MDHEN, CDR2 SYDVKM, per germline. This CDR3 has 17 amino acids. This sequence joins TRBV28 and TRBJ2-2; the D gene is possibly TRBD1 (7 bases). This receptor was taken from a human donor who had recovered from COVID-19. Sequenced here: peripheral blood, sampled after recovery from COVID-19. The CDR3 is CASSSQGGTTNTGELFF. Here the CDR3 DNA reads TGTGCCAGCAGCTCCCAGGGGGGAACGACGAACACCGGGGAGCTGTTTTTT.